The rows below give T cell receptor beta chains drawn from one sample of a study of T cell responses to AZD1222 COVID-19 vaccine. The data were produced by immunoSEQ multiplex PCR, yet TCRdb's version contains in-frame clones alone and is incomplete. The repertoire consists of about 190,000 clones, with almost 95% occurring once and the leading ten covering 9.2%. The specimen was peripheral blood, collected on day 0 of AZD1222 vaccination. The receptors were sampled from an adult in good health. The CDR3 runs from the conserved cysteine through the conserved F or W. D genes are given only for firm matches. Clone sizes are given selectively: once, few, many, or a class where the clone is expanded.

.,TRBV28,TRBD2,TRBJ2-1,TGTGCCAGCAGCCCCGTCGGACTAGCGGGGAAGAATGAGCAGTTCTTC,CASSPVGLAGKNEQFF
.,TRBV6-2/TRBV6-3,TRBD2,TRBJ2-1,TGTGCCAGCAGTTCCTCCTGGGGCACTAGCGGGAGTGGGGATGAGCAGTTCTTC,CASSSSWGTSGSGDEQFF
.,TRBV25-1,TRBD1,TRBJ2-7,TGTGCCAGCAGTGACAGGGGGCCCCTCTCCTACGAGCAGTACTTC,CASSDRGPLSYEQYF
.,TRBV12-3/TRBV12-4,.,TRBJ1-1,TGTGCCAGCAAGAGGAGGGTGAACACTGAAGCTTTCTTT,CASKRRVNTEAFF
.,TRBV13,TRBD2,TRBJ2-2,TGTGCCAGCAGCCTAGCGGGAGGGCCGAACACCGGGGAGCTGTTTTTT,CASSLAGGPNTGELFF
.,TRBV7-8,.,TRBJ1-5,TGTGCCAGCAGCCGTCGGGGGGGCTTCAATCAGCCCCAGCATTTT,CASSRRGGFNQPQHF
.,TRBV5-5,.,TRBJ2-7,TGTGCCAGCAGCTTGGGACGGAAGTACGAGCAGTACTTC,CASSLGRKYEQYF
.,TRBV29-1,.,TRBJ2-3,TGCAGCGTTGAGTCGAGGTCTCGAGGCACAGATACGCAGTATTTT,CSVESRSRGTDTQYF
.,TRBV5-1,TRBD1,TRBJ2-5,TGCGCCAGCAGCTTACAGGGGCAAGAGACCCAGTACTTC,CASSLQGQETQYF
.,TRBV27,TRBD2,TRBJ2-3,TGTGCCAGCAGTCGATCGGGAGCGGGAGGGCCTAGCACAGATACGCAGTATTTT,CASSRSGAGGPSTDTQYF
.,TRBV30,TRBD1,TRBJ2-2,TGTGCCTGGTTGTACAGGGGGCTCGGGGAGCTGTTTTTT,CAWLYRGLGELFF
.,TRBV5-1,TRBD1,TRBJ2-7,TGCGCCAGCAGCAGGGGACAGTCTGACGAGCAGTACTTC,CASSRGQSDEQYF
once,TRBV7-6,.,TRBJ2-2,TGTGCCAGCAGCTTACTCCCCGGCGGGCAGGGGTCCACCGGGGAGCTGTTTTTT,CASSLLPGGQGSTGELFF
.,TRBV27,TRBD2,TRBJ2-2,TGTGCCAGCAGTTTATCCGGGGGCGGGGGGACCGGGGAGCTGTTTTTT,CASSLSGGGGTGELFF
.,TRBV5-1,TRBD1,TRBJ1-2,TGCGCCAGCAGCCCGAGACCGGGACAGGGACTTAGGTCATATGGCTACACCTTC,CASSPRPGQGLRSYGYTF
.,TRBV28,TRBD1,TRBJ2-4,TGTGCCAGCAGTCGGGGCGGGACAGGGTTGAGGGGCTTC,CASSRGGTGLRGF
few,TRBV6-2/TRBV6-3,TRBD1,TRBJ1-4,TGTGCCAGCAGTTATCGTCCCGGGACAGGGTTCTGGACTAATGAAAAACTGTTTTTT,CASSYRPGTGFWTNEKLFF
.,TRBV9,TRBD1,TRBJ1-2,TGTGCCAGCAGCGTAGCTGGGGCAGGGGGCTTCTATGGCTACACCTTC,CASSVAGAGGFYGYTF
.,TRBV6-5,.,TRBJ1-4,TGTGCCAGCAGTTACAAGCAGGGCTTTGAAAAACTGTTTTTT,CASSYKQGFEKLFF
.,TRBV5-5,.,TRBJ2-7,TGTGCCAGCAGCTTGGCTCCCCTGGCCGCCTACGAGCAGTACTTC,CASSLAPLAAYEQYF
.,TRBV6-1,TRBD2,TRBJ2-1,TGTGCCAGCAGTGAAGTCGTAGCGGGAGGTAAGAATGAGCAGTTCTTC,CASSEVVAGGKNEQFF
.,TRBV5-1,.,TRBJ2-6,TGCGCCAGCAGCTTGGGGGTGGCAGGAAGTACGGGGGCCAACGTCCTGACTTTC,CASSLGVAGSTGANVLTF
.,TRBV27,.,TRBJ2-2,TGTGCCAGCAGTTTATGGCAGGTCCAAAACACCGGGGAGCTGTTTTTT,CASSLWQVQNTGELFF
.,TRBV6-5,.,TRBJ1-4,TGTGCCAGCAGTTACTCGGACTGGGGGGATGAAAAACTGTTTTTT,CASSYSDWGDEKLFF
once,TRBV13,.,TRBJ2-1,TGTGCCAGCAGCTTAGGCGGGGCGGAGCAGTTCTTC,CASSLGGAEQFF
.,TRBV13,.,TRBJ2-1,TGTGCCAGCAGCCCAGAGACTACCCCGAGGAATGAGCAGTTCTTC,CASSPETTPRNEQFF
.,TRBV15,.,TRBJ2-7,TGTGCCACCAGCAGAGTCAGGGGAGCCTCCTACGAGCAGTACTTC,CATSRVRGASYEQYF
.,TRBV4-1,.,TRBJ1-2,TGCGCCAGCAGCCAAGCCCTAGTTGATGGCTATGGCTACACCTTC,CASSQALVDGYGYTF
few,TRBV7-6,.,TRBJ2-2,TGTGCCAGCAGCCCCCGACCGGCCGGGGGCACCGGGGAGCTGTTTTTT,CASSPRPAGGTGELFF
.,TRBV27,TRBD1,TRBJ1-2,TGTGCCAGCAGGACAGGGGGAGGAGGCTACACCTTC,CASRTGGGGYTF
.,TRBV19,TRBD2,TRBJ2-1,TGTGCCAGTAGGATAGGGCTAGCGGGTCCTTCCAGCTCCTACAATGAGCAGTTCTTC,CASRIGLAGPSSSYNEQFF
.,TRBV19,.,TRBJ1-2,TGTGCCAGTAGTATCCTGGGGTTCTATGGCTACACCTTC,CASSILGFYGYTF
.,TRBV7-6,.,TRBJ1-1,TGTGCCAGCAGCGAAGGGAACACTGAAGCTTTCTTT,CASSEGNTEAFF
.,TRBV6-5,.,TRBJ2-7,TGTGCCAGCAGTTACCTCGGCTGGCTCGTGTTC,CASSYLGWLVF
once,TRBV11-2,TRBD2,TRBJ2-1,TGTGCCAGCAGCTTAACGCTAGCGGGAGGGCCATCCAATGAGCAGTTCTTC,CASSLTLAGGPSNEQFF
.,TRBV30,.,TRBJ2-3,TGTGCCTGGAGTGGGGGTAGCGGCTCAGATACGCAGTATTTT,CAWSGGSGSDTQYF
few,TRBV7-6,.,TRBJ1-5,TGTGCCAGCAGCTTAGGACCCGACAGCAATCAGCCCCAGCATTTT,CASSLGPDSNQPQHF
.,TRBV3-1/TRBV3-2,TRBD1,TRBJ1-4,TGTGCCAGCAGCCTAGGACAGGGAGGGCGTAATGAAAAACTGTTTTTT,CASSLGQGGRNEKLFF
.,TRBV9,TRBD1,TRBJ1-1,TGTGCCAGCAGCTACGATTGGACAGGGGACACTGAAGCTTTCTTT,CASSYDWTGDTEAFF
.,TRBV10-3,TRBD1,TRBJ1-6,TGTGCCATCAGTGAGTCGAAGGAGGGGGCGCCGGAGAAGGGGTCACCCCTCCACTTT,CAISESKEGAPEKGSPLHF
.,TRBV27,TRBD2,TRBJ2-7,TGTGCCACCTCTGGTGTGGGAGGGTACGAGCAGTACTTC,CATSGVGGYEQYF
.,TRBV5-1,.,TRBJ2-1,TGCGCCAGCAGGCCCGGGACTGGCCTCAATGAGCAGTTCTTC,CASRPGTGLNEQFF
.,TRBV18,.,TRBJ1-4,TGTGCCAGCAGCGGCGAAGAAAAACTGTTTTTT,CASSGEEKLFF
.,TRBV9,.,TRBJ1-5,TGTGCCAGCAGCGTAGGAACGGGGGAGTGGCAGCCCCAGCATTTT,CASSVGTGEWQPQHF
.,TRBV12-5,.,TRBJ1-1,TGTGCTAGTGGTTTGGAGGGGTACACTGAAGCTTTCTTT,CASGLEGYTEAFF
once,TRBV14,.,TRBJ1-2,TGTGCCAGCAGCCAAGTGCTCGGAGAGAGCTATGGCTACACCTTC,CASSQVLGESYGYTF
.,TRBV25-1,.,TRBJ1-2,TGTGCCAGCAGTGCCTACCCACCGCCCTTTGGCTACACCTTC,CASSAYPPPFGYTF
.,TRBV20-1,TRBD2,TRBJ2-7,TGCAGTGCTAGTAGGGACTATCAGTACGAGCAGTACTTC,CSASRDYQYEQYF
.,TRBV9,.,TRBJ1-6,TGTGCCAGCAGCGTCGGGGCAGACTATAATTCACCCCTCCACTTT,CASSVGADYNSPLHF
.,TRBV6-5,.,TRBJ2-2,TGTGCCAGCAGGGCGGGATCACTGAACACCGGGGAGCTGTTTTTT,CASRAGSLNTGELFF
.,TRBV9,.,TRBJ1-5,TGTGCCAGCAGCGAGGGGCCCCGAACGGGAAATCAGCCCCAGCATTTT,CASSEGPRTGNQPQHF
.,TRBV29-1,TRBD2,TRBJ2-1,TGCAGCGTGGGGACTAGCGGGAGGGCCCATGAGCAGTTCTTC,CSVGTSGRAHEQFF
.,TRBV11-2,TRBD2,TRBJ2-7,TGTGCCAGCAGCTTAGACACTAGCGGGAGGGCCTCCTACGAGCAGTACTTC,CASSLDTSGRASYEQYF
.,TRBV4-1,TRBD2,TRBJ2-1,TGCGCCAGCAGCCAAGGACTAGCGGCCGTCTACAATGAGCAGTTCTTC,CASSQGLAAVYNEQFF
.,TRBV28,.,TRBJ2-1,TGTGCCAGCAGTTTACCCGGGGACTCCTACAATGAGCAGTTCTTC,CASSLPGDSYNEQFF
.,TRBV11-2,.,TRBJ2-1,TGTGCCAGCAGCTTAGGGGGACGCTCCTACAATGAGCAGTTCTTC,CASSLGGRSYNEQFF
.,TRBV7-9,TRBD2,TRBJ2-7,TGTGCCAGCACCACTGGGCGGGCTAGCGGGAGGGCCTTCCCCTCCTACGAGCAGTACTTC,CASTTGRASGRAFPSYEQYF
.,TRBV6-2/TRBV6-3,TRBD1,TRBJ1-1,TGTGCCAGCAGTGACAGGGGTCCCGGAGCTTTCTTT,CASSDRGPGAFF
.,TRBV7-3,TRBD1,TRBJ2-3,TGTGCCAGCAGCCGGGACAGGGGCTTTCAAGATACGCAGTATTTT,CASSRDRGFQDTQYF
.,TRBV28,.,TRBJ1-5,TGTGCCAGCAGTTCATCCGAGGGGTTATGGCCCCAGCATTTT,CASSSSEGLWPQHF